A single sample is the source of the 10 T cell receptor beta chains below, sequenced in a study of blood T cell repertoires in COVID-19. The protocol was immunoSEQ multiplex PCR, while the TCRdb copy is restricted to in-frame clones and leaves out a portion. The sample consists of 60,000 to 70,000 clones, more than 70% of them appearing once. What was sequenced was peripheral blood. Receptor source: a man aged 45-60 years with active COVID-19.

The CDR3 DNA reads as TGTGCCAGCAGCTCTAGCGGGAGGGGGGAGCTGTTTTTT. It is translated as CASSSSGRGELFF. The chain couples TRBV7-2 to TRBJ2-2, with 11 bases that match TRBD2. Germline V lookup: CDR1 SGHTA, CDR2 FQGNSA. J lost 8 bases, V lost 4 bases, and 0 bases had no gene match. CDR3 size: 13 residues.

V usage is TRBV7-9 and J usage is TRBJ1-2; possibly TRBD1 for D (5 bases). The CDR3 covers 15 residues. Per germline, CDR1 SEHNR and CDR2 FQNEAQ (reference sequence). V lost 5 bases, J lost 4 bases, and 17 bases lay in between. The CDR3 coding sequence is TGTGCCAGCAGCACGACCGCGGGGGGGAGCTATGGCTACACCTTC. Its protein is CASSTTAGGSYGYTF.

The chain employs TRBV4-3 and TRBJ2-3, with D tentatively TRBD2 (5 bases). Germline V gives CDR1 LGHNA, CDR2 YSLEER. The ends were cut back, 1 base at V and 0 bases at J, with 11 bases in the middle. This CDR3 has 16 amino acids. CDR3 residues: CASSQGWPGSTDTQYF. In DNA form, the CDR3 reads TGCGCCAGCAGCCAAGGCTGGCCGGGAAGCACAGATACGCAGTATTTT.

The CDR3 bases are TGTGCCAGCAGCCCCGGGACAGAATACGAGCAGTACTTC. Translated: CASSPGTEYEQYF. This chain uses TRBV6-5 with TRBJ2-7; 7 bases align to TRBD1. V shed 6 bases, J shed 4 bases, and the junction held 6 bases outside the gene matches. Germline V gives CDR1 MNHEY, CDR2 SVGAGI. CDR3 length equals 13 residues.

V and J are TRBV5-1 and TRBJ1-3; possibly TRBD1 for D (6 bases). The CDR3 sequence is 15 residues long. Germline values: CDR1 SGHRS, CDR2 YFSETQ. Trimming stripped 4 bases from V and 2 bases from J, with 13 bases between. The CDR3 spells CASSAGARTGNTIYF. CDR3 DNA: TGCGCCAGCAGCGCGGGGGCACGGACTGGAAACACCATATATTTT.

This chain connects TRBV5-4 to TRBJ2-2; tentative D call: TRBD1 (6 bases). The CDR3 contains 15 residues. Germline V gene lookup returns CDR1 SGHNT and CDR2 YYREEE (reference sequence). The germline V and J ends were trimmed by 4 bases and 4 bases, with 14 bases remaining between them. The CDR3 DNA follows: TGTGCCAGCAGCCTCGACAGGACACTCACCGGGGAGCTGTTTTTT. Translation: CASSLDRTLTGELFF.

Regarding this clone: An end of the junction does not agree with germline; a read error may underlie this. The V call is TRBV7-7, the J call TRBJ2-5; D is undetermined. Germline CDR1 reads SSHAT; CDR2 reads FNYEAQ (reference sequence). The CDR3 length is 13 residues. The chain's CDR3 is CASSAAVVETQYF. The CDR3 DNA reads TGTGCTAGCAGCGCCGCGGTGGTAGAGACCCAGTACTTC.

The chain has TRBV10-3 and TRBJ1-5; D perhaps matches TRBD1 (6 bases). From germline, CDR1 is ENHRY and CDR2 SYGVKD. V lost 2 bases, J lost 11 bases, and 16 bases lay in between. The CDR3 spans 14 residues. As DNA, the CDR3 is TGTGCCATCAGTGAGCCAGGGGACACCCCGGCCCAGCATTTT. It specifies CAISEPGDTPAQHF.

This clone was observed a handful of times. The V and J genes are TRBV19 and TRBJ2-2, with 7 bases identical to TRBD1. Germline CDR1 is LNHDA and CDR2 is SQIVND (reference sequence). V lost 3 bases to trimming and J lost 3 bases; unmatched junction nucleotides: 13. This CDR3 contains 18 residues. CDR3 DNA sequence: TGTGCCAGTAGTATTAGGGGACAGCAGTTTGGCGACACCGGGGAGCTGTTTTTT. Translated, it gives CASSIRGQQFGDTGELFF.

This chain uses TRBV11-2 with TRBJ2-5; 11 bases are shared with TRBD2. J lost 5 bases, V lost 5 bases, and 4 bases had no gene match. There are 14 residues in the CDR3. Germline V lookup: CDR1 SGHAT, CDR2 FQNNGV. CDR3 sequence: CASSPWTSGETQYF. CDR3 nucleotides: TGTGCCAGCAGCCCCTGGACTAGCGGGGAGACCCAGTACTTC.